Shown below are 10 T cell receptor beta chains from a single sample sequenced in a study of cytomegalovirus exposure and HLA in healthy donors. PCR employed 60 Vbeta and 13 Jbeta primers. Sequencing used immunoSEQ multiplex PCR; TCRdb keeps in-frame clones, though not all of them. The table shows more than 85,000 clones, with around 73% occurring only once. The source material was PBMCs. The receptors stem from a female donor in good health and CMV-seronegative.

In its sample, this clone was seen a few times. The V and J genes are TRBV2 and TRBJ2-7; a weak D match, TRBD2 (5 bases). With 4 bases removed from V and 5 bases from J, the gap between germline ends came to 12 bases. In germline, CDR1 is SNHLY, CDR2 FYNNEI. This CDR3 is 13 amino acids long. The DNA of the CDR3 is TGTGCCAGCAGTGTGATGTCGGGAAACGAGCAGTACTTC. It encodes CASSVMSGNEQYF.

The chain links TRBV7-2 to TRBJ2-3; D not resolved. In germline, CDR1 is SGHTA, CDR2 FQGNSA. This CDR3 spans 13 amino acids. Trimming took 5 bases from V and 5 from J, leaving 11 bases between them. Here the CDR3 reads CASSTSRLDTQYF. Written as DNA, the CDR3 is TGTGCCAGCAGCACCAGCCGACTAGATACGCAGTATTTT.

This clone was counted only a few times. The genes are TRBV10-3 and TRBJ2-5, with 9 bases lining up with TRBD2. This CDR3 region has 15 residues. Germline V gives CDR1 ENHRY, CDR2 SYGVKD. Trimming took 3 bases from V and 2 from J; bases not matched to a gene: 4. DNA of the CDR3: TGTGCCATCAGTGAAAGCGGGGGGCCTCAAGAGACCCAGTACTTC. It encodes CAISESGGPQETQYF.

The chain uses TRBV7-8 and TRBJ1-5, with 12 bases aligning to TRBD1. CDR1 and CDR2 (germline): SGHVS, FQNEAQ. Trimming cost V 8 bases and J 8 bases; bases outside gene matches: 7. The CDR3 spans 14 residues. CDR3 coding DNA: TGTGCCAGCGGGACAGGGGGCCAGATAAAGCCCCAGCATTTT. Translating gives CASGTGGQIKPQHF.

The chain carries TRBV4-3 and TRBJ2-1, with 11 bases aligning to TRBD2. CDR1 is LGHNA, CDR2 YSLEER, per germline. J was trimmed by 3 bases and V by 0 bases; bases with no gene match: 4. The CDR3 has 17 residues. CDR3 bases: TGCGCCAGCAGCCAAGATGGCGGGACTAGCGGCTACAATGAGCAGTTCTTC. Protein: CASSQDGGTSGYNEQFF.

This clone occurred a few times. The rearrangement uses TRBV19 and TRBJ1-2; the match to TRBD1 covers 7 bases. Germline CDR1 and CDR2: LNHDA and SQIVND (reference sequence). With V trimmed by 9 bases and J by 1 base, 11 bases remained unmatched. CDR3 length: 15 residues. CDR3 protein: CASNRGRGINYGYTF. In DNA, the CDR3 is TGTGCCAGCAACAGGGGCAGGGGGATTAACTATGGCTACACCTTC.

This clone was recorded a few times. The chain carries TRBV4-1 and TRBJ1-1, with 7 nucleotides matching TRBD1. J gave up 5 bases and V 0 bases, and 6 bases lay outside the gene matches. Looked up from germline, CDR1 is MGHRA and CDR2 is YSYEKL. The CDR3 runs to 15 residues. The CDR3 loop is CASSQDTGDETEAFF. As DNA, the CDR3 is TGCGCCAGCAGCCAAGATACAGGGGATGAGACTGAAGCTTTCTTT.

This rearrangement joins TRBV9 to TRBJ2-7; 13 positions match TRBD2. V dropped 4 bases and J dropped 4; count of bases not matched to a gene: 5. The CDR3 length is 15 residues. CDR1 and CDR2 from the germline V gene are SGDLS and YYNGEE. The CDR3 DNA is TGTGCCAGCAGCCCTCGACTAGCGGGAGGATACGAGCAGTACTTC. Translating gives CASSPRLAGGYEQYF.

Written as DNA, the CDR3 is TGTGCCGGATCCACAGGGGGCGCCAATCAGCCCCAGCATTTT. Protein: CAGSTGGANQPQHF. The chain links TRBV2 to TRBJ1-5; 9 nucleotides match TRBD1. CDR1 is SNHLY and CDR2 is FYNNEI in the germline V gene. Trimming at V came to 11 bases and at J to 3 bases, leaving 8 bases not matched to a gene. There are 14 residues in the CDR3.

About this clone: An end of the junction does not agree with germline; a read error may underlie this. Here the CDR3 reads CASSSNSGANVLTF. CDR3 nucleotide sequence: TGTGCTAGCAGCTCTAACTCTGGGGCCAACGTCCTGACTTTC. The chain uses TRBV7-7 and TRBJ2-6; D remains ambiguous. Germline assignment: CDR1 SSHAT and CDR2 FNYEAQ (reference sequence). This CDR3 spans 14 amino acids.